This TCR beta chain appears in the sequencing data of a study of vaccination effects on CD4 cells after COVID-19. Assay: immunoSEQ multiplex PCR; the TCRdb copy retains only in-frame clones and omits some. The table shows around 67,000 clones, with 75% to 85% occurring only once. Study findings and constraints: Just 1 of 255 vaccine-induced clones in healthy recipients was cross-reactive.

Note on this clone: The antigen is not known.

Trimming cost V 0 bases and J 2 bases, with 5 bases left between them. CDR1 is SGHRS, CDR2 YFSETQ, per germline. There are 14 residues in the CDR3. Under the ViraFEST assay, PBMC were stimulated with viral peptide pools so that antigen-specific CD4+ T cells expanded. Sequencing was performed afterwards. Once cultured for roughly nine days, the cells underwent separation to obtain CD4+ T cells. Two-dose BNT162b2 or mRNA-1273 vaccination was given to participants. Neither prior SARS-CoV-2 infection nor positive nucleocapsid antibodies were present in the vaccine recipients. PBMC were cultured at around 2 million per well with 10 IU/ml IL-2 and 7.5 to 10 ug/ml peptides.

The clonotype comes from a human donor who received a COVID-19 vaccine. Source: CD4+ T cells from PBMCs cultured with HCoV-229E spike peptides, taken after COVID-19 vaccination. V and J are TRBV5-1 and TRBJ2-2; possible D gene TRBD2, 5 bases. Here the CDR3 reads CASSLGLNTGELFF. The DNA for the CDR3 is TGCGCCAGCAGCTTGGGACTAAACACCGGGGAGCTGTTTTTT.